These 20 T cell receptor beta chains were sequenced from one sample in a study of cytomegalovirus exposure and HLA in healthy donors (dated by TCRdb to about 2017). Libraries were constructed by the immunoSEQ multiplex PCR assay. For the multiplex PCR, a mixture combining 60 forward primers for TCR Vbeta segments and 13 reverse primers for TCR Jbeta segments was used. Not all clones reach the TCRdb copy of this immuneACCESS table, which keeps in-frame sequences only. Checked studies attribute under half of the gap to unresolved V genes and leave the rest unexplained. This sample comprises 100,000 to 150,000 clones, about 79% of them detected only once. Over 2.5% of the sample comes from the top ten. The sample comprised PBMCs. These receptors were taken from a woman in her forties or fifties in good health and CMV-seronegative.

The rearrangement uses TRBV5-6 and TRBJ2-1; 7 bases line up with TRBD2. Per germline, CDR1 SGHDT and CDR2 YYEEEE. Losses at the gene ends were 0 bases for V and 4 bases for J; bases not matched to a gene: 4. The CDR3 is 15 amino acids. CDR3 sequence: CASSLGSSGYNEQFF. CDR3 bases: TGTGCCAGCAGCTTGGGCTCTAGCGGATACAATGAGCAGTTCTTC.

This chain uses TRBV28 with TRBJ2-7; D not resolved. V lost 2 bases to trimming and J lost 8 bases, with 13 bases between them. From germline, CDR1 is MDHEN and CDR2 SYDVKM. The CDR3 contains 13 residues. Here the CDR3 reads CASSLDSRRKQYF. The DNA of the CDR3 is TGTGCCAGCAGTTTAGATAGCCGGCGAAAGCAGTACTTC.

The V gene is TRBV27, the J gene TRBJ1-2; 9 nucleotides line up with TRBD1. The CDR3 has 13 residues. CDR1 and CDR2 from the germline V gene are MNHEY and SMNVEV (reference sequence). The ends lost 6 bases at V and 5 bases at J; junction bases unmatched: 4. CDR3 nucleotide sequence: TGTGCCAGCAGGGCAGACAGGGGGTATGGCTACACCTTC. This sequence encodes CASRADRGYGYTF.

This sequence joins TRBV5-1 and TRBJ2-3; 12 nucleotides align to TRBD2. Germline V gene sequence: CDR1 SGHRS, CDR2 YFSETQ. With 4 bases clipped from V and 5 bases from J, the junction kept 14 bases outside the gene matches. The CDR3 is made up of 18 amino acids. Written as DNA, the CDR3 is TGCGCCAGCAGCCCATCCACGCTAGCGGGAGGGCCTGGAGATACGCAGTATTTT. This codes for CASSPSTLAGGPGDTQYF.

The gene calls are TRBV4-1 and TRBJ2-7; a weak D match, TRBD2 (5 bases). Germline CDR1 MGHRA, CDR2 YSYEKL. Trimming shortened V by 3 bases and J by 4 bases, and 7 bases separated the two germline ends. The CDR3 runs 12 residues. The DNA for the CDR3 is TGCGCCAGCAGCCACCCGGGGTACGAGCAGTACTTC. It encodes CASSHPGYEQYF.

This sequence joins TRBV6-6 and TRBJ1-5, with unresolved D. Germline values: CDR1 MNHNY, CDR2 SVGAGI (reference sequence). V was shortened by 0 bases and J by 3 bases, with 6 bases between the two germline ends. The CDR3 has 14 residues. CDR3 coding DNA: TGTGCCAGCAGTTACTCCGGGGACAATCAGCCCCAGCATTTT. Translated: CASSYSGDNQPQHF.

By its share, this clone is medium-sized. This chain joins TRBV4-2 and TRBJ2-7; TRBD2 matches at 7 bases. With 5 bases clipped from V and 5 bases from J, the junction kept 12 bases outside the gene matches. This CDR3 is built from 15 residues. CDR1 is LGHNA, CDR2 YNFKEQ, per germline. The CDR3 reads CASSGTGGSFNEQYF. The CDR3 bases are TGTGCCAGCAGCGGAACAGGCGGGAGTTTCAACGAGCAGTACTTC.

The rearrangement uses TRBV27 and TRBJ2-7; D is perhaps TRBD2 (7 bases). Germline V gives CDR1 MNHEY, CDR2 SMNVEV (reference sequence). Trimming left V 4 bases short and J 0 bases short, with 19 bases between. The CDR3 length is 17 residues. The CDR3 DNA reads TGTGCCAGCAGTTCAACAGGGTCCGGACTAGTCTCCTACGAGCAGTACTTC. Its protein is CASSSTGSGLVSYEQYF.

This clone was detected a few times. V usage is TRBV15 and J usage is TRBJ2-7; no clear D gene. Looked up from germline, CDR1 is LNHNV and CDR2 is YYDKDF (reference sequence). This CDR3 is built from 15 residues. The V end was cut by 3 bases, the J end by 0 bases, with 12 bases between. The DNA of the CDR3 is TGTGCCACCAGCAGCACATCCGCCCCCTCCTACGAGCAGTACTTC. Its protein is CATSSTSAPSYEQYF. The variable domain in full, completed from reference TRBV15 and TRBJ2-7, reads DAMVIQNPRYQVTQFGKPVTLSCSQTLNHNVMYWYQQKSSQAPKLLFHYYDKDFNNEADTPDNFQSRRPNTSFCFLDIRSPGLGDTAMYLCATSSTSAPSYEQYFGPGTRLTVT.

Remarks on this clone: Other DNA variants within this sample encode the same CDR3. The chain has TRBV11-2 and TRBJ2-7; unclear D gene. This CDR3 has 11 amino acids. Germline V gives CDR1 SGHAT, CDR2 FQNNGV. V dropped 5 bases and J dropped 4 bases, with 6 bases sitting between them. The CDR3 sequence is CASSLTYEQYF. The CDR3 bases are TGTGCCAGCAGCCTGACTTACGAGCAGTACTTC. The full variable domain, in which reference TRBV11-2 and TRBJ2-7 provide the parts outside the CDR3, is EAGVAQSPRYKIIEKRQSVAFWCNPISGHATLYWYQQILGQGPKLLIQFQNNGVVDDSQLPKDRFSAERLKGVDSTLKIQPAKLEDSAVYLCASSLTYEQYFGPGTRLTVT.

This chain connects TRBV2 to TRBJ2-5, with 8 bases lining up with TRBD1. The J call could be wrong; TRBJ2-7 is a better fit for the DNA end. CDR3 size: 12 residues. CDR1 is SNHLY, CDR2 FYNNEI, per germline. The CDR3 spells CASNLQGAEQYF. CDR3 nucleotide sequence: TGTGCCAGCAATCTGCAGGGGGCCGAGCAGTACTTC.

The gene calls are TRBV9 and TRBJ2-7; the match to TRBD1 covers 9 bases. J lost 5 bases, V lost 4 bases, and 10 bases had no gene match. Germline V gene lookup returns CDR1 SGDLS and CDR2 YYNGEE. The CDR3 sequence is 15 residues long. The CDR3, as DNA: TGTGCCAGCAGCCCAGGACAGGGGTCTTTCAACGAGCAGTACTTC. This translates into CASSPGQGSFNEQYF.

The chain has TRBV7-2 and TRBJ1-1, with a possible D match to TRBD1 (6 bases). Germline V CDR1 and CDR2: SGHTA, FQGNSA. This CDR3 has 13 residues. The V gene lost 3 bases and the J gene lost 2 bases, with 7 bases spanning the gap. CDR3 sequence reads: CASSLDSNTEAFF. The CDR3 DNA follows: TGTGCCAGCAGCTTGGACAGTAACACTGAAGCTTTCTTT.

This clone was observed a handful of times. V and J are TRBV29-1 and TRBJ2-7; TRBD1 agrees at 9 bases. The CDR3 has 16 amino acids. Germline CDR1 SQVTM, CDR2 ANQGSEA. V shed 0 bases and J 1 base; nucleotides not matched to a gene: 7. CDR3 sequence reads: CSVEDVVTGGSYEQYF. In DNA, the CDR3 is TGCAGCGTTGAAGATGTCGTGACAGGGGGTTCCTACGAGCAGTACTTC.

CDR3 amino acids: CAFGRVEEQYF. CDR3 coding DNA: TGTGCCTTCGGCAGGGTTGAAGAGCAGTACTTC. V gene TRBV2 combines with J gene TRBJ2-7, with D maybe TRBD1 (5 bases). Trimming removed 11 bases from V and 7 bases from J, with 15 bases in between. This CDR3 has 11 amino acids. Germline values: CDR1 SNHLY, CDR2 FYNNEI.

This clone was recorded a few times. The rearrangement uses TRBV5-6 and TRBJ2-5; D is possibly TRBD1 (5 bases). V lost 4 bases and J 0 bases, leaving 10 bases between the germline ends. Germline CDR1 and CDR2: SGHDT and YYEEEE. The CDR3 extends over 14 amino acids. The CDR3 spells CASSAQTDQETQYF. The DNA of the CDR3 is TGTGCCAGCAGCGCACAGACAGACCAAGAGACCCAGTACTTC.

The chain employs TRBV7-2 and TRBJ2-3; D call uncertain. Germline V gives CDR1 SGHTA, CDR2 FQGNSA. Trimming removed 0 bases from V and 5 bases from J, with 9 bases in between. This CDR3 is built from 14 residues. The chain's CDR3 is CASSLASRLDTQYF. The CDR3, as DNA: TGTGCCAGCAGCTTAGCGAGTCGCTTAGATACGCAGTATTTT.

The chain is built from TRBV6-5 and TRBJ2-1, with D tentatively TRBD2 (6 bases). The V gene's germline CDR1 is MNHEY and CDR2 SVGAGI. The CDR3 is 16 amino acids. Trimming cost V 2 bases and J 2 bases, with 13 bases left between them. CDR3 sequence: CASSYPGGEAYNEQFF. CDR3 DNA sequence: TGTGCCAGCAGTTACCCCGGAGGGGAGGCCTACAATGAGCAGTTCTTC.

The genes are TRBV29-1 and TRBJ1-4; 9 bases align to TRBD1. Germline V CDR1 and CDR2: SQVTM, ANQGSEA. This CDR3 region has 14 residues. Germline trimming cut 6 bases from V and 3 bases from J; bases unmatched to any gene: 5. The CDR3 DNA reads TGCAGCGTCAAATACAGGGGGCCTAATGAAAAACTGTTTTTT. Its translation: CSVKYRGPNEKLFF.

The chain links TRBV9 to TRBJ2-7; the D gene is possibly TRBD1 (6 bases). The CDR3 covers 12 residues. V lost 0 bases to trimming and J lost 6 bases, with 7 bases between them. Germline V CDR1 and CDR2: SGDLS, YYNGEE. CDR3 sequence (DNA): TGTGCCAGCAGCGTAGTAGGGGGCGAGCAGTACTTC. This gives the protein CASSVVGGEQYF.